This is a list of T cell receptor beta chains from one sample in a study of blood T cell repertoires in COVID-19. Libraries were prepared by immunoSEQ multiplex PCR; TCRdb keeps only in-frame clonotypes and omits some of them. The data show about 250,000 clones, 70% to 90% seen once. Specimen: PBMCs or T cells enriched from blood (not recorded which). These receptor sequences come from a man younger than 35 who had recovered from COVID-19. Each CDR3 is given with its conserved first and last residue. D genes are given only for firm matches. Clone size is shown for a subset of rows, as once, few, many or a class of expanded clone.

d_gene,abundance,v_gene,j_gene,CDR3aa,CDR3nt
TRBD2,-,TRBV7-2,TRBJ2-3,CASSSPGTSGGAADTQYF,TGTGCCAGCAGCTCTCCCGGGACTAGCGGGGGGGCCGCAGATACGCAGTATTTT
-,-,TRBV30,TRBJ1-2,CAWSPGVRAGYGYTF,TGTGCCTGGAGTCCCGGGGTAAGAGCAGGCTATGGCTACACCTTC
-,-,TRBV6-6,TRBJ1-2,CASSYGLGGGYTF,TGTGCCAGCAGTTACGGACTGGGGGGTGGCTACACCTTC
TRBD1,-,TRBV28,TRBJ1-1,CASSLQGARYTEAFF,TGTGCCAGCAGTTTGCAGGGGGCTCGGTACACTGAAGCTTTCTTT
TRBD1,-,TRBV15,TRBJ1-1,CATSRDLEGGEAFF,TGTGCCACCAGCAGAGATTTGGAAGGGGGCGAAGCTTTCTTT
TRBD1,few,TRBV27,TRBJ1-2,CASSPGTGYGYTF,TGTGCCAGCAGCCCGGGGACAGGCTATGGCTACACCTTC
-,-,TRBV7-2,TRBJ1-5,CASSPYYSNQPQHF,TGTGCCAGCAGCCCGTACTATAGCAATCAGCCCCAGCATTTT
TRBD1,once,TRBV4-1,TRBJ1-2,CASSQVSGTGLNYGYTF,TGCGCCAGCAGCCAGGTTTCCGGGACAGGGCTCAACTATGGCTACACCTTC
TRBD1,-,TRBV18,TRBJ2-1,CASSQGQNNEQFF,TGTGCCAGCTCCCAGGGACAGAACAATGAGCAGTTCTTC
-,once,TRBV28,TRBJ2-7,CASRLLGSYEQYF,TGTGCCAGCAGGCTACTCGGTTCTTACGAGCAGTACTTC
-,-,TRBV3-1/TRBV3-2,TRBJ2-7,CASSLNSYEQYF,TGTGCCAGCAGCCTAAACTCCTACGAGCAGTACTTC
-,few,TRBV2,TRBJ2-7,CASSEAGWSRYEQYF,TGTGCCAGCAGTGAAGCTGGGTGGTCGCGGTACGAGCAGTACTTC
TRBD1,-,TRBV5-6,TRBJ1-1,CASSLVGPGGEAFF,TGTGCCAGCAGCTTGGTAGGTCCAGGGGGTGAAGCTTTCTTT
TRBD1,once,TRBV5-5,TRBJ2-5,CASSSGTGGTQYF,TGTGCCAGCAGTTCCGGGACAGGCGGGACCCAGTACTTC
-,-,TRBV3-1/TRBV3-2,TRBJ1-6,CASSQDIAGRNSPLHF,TGTGCCAGCAGCCAAGATATTGCAGGGAGGAATTCACCCCTCCACTTT
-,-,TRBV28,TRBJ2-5,CASSSQGLETQYF,TGTGCCAGCAGTTCGCAGGGATTGGAGACCCAGTACTTC
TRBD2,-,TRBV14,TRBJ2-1,CASSQDPSGLPYNEQFF,TGTGCCAGCAGCCAAGATCCTAGCGGGTTGCCCTACAATGAGCAGTTCTTC
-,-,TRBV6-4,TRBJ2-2,CASSDYLTGELFF,TGTGCCAGCAGTGACTATCTCACCGGGGAGCTGTTTTTT
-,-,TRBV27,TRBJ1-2,CASSLYYSANYGYTF,TGTGCCAGCAGTTTATATTACAGTGCTAACTATGGCTACACCTTC
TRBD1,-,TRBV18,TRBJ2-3,CASSPTPLGQATSTDTQYF,TGTGCCAGCTCACCTACCCCCTTGGGACAGGCCACTAGCACAGATACGCAGTATTTT
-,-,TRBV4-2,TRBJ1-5,CASSQGTGSQPQHF,TGTGCCAGCAGCCAAGGCACAGGGTCTCAGCCCCAGCATTTT
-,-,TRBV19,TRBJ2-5,CASSTTGFQETQYF,TGTGCCAGTAGTACGACAGGATTCCAAGAGACCCAGTACTTC
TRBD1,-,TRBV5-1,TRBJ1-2,CASSPDRGGYTF,TGCGCCAGCAGCCCTGACAGGGGTGGCTACACCTTC
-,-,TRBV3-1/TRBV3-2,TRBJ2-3,CASSQGLQGPDTQYF,TGTGCCAGCAGCCAAGGGTTACAGGGACCCGATACGCAGTATTTT
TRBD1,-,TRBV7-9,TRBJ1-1,CASSRQGPNTEAFF,TGTGCCAGCAGCAGACAGGGACCGAACACTGAAGCTTTCTTT
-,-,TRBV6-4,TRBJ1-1,CASRAQMNTEAFF,TGTGCCAGCAGAGCACAGATGAACACTGAAGCTTTCTTT
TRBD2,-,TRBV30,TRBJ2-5,CAWSASGGRQETQYF,TGTGCCTGGAGTGCTAGCGGGGGGCGTCAAGAGACCCAGTACTTC
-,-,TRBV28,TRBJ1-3,CASSSGTRSGNTIYF,TGTGCCAGCAGCTCCGGGACACGCTCTGGAAACACCATATATTTT
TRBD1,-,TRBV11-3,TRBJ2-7,CASSPGQGADEQYF,TGTGCCAGCAGTCCCGGACAGGGGGCCGACGAGCAGTACTTC
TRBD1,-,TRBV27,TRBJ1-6,CASSASRGRSNSPLHF,TGTGCCAGCAGTGCCTCCAGGGGGCGGTCTAATTCACCCCTCCACTTT
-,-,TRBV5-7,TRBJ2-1,CASSLARVNSYNEQFF,TGTGCCAGCAGCTTGGCCAGGGTAAACTCCTACAATGAGCAGTTCTTC
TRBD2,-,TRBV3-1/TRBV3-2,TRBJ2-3,CASSYGLAGAMSTDTQYF,TGTGCCAGCAGCTATGGACTAGCGGGGGCCATGAGCACAGATACGCAGTATTTT
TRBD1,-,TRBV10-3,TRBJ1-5,CAIRETGDSNQPQHF,TGTGCCATCAGGGAGACAGGGGACAGCAATCAGCCCCAGCATTTT
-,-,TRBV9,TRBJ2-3,CASSVAPGTDTQYF,TGTGCCAGCAGCGTAGCTCCAGGGACAGATACGCAGTATTTT
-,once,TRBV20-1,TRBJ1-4,CSASSQGNEKLFF,TGCAGTGCTAGTTCCCAGGGGAACGAAAAACTGTTTTTT
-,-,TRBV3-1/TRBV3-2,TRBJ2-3,CASSPWGLDTQYF,TGTGCCAGCAGCCCTTGGGGGCTGGATACGCAGTATTTT
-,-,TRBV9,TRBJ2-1,CASSHTTRQYNEQFF,TGTGCCAGCAGCCACACAACGAGACAGTACAATGAGCAGTTCTTC
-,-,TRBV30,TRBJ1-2,CAWSPLRLAGGYTF,TGTGCCTGGAGTCCTCTCCGTCTGGCGGGTGGCTACACCTTC
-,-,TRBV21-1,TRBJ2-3,CASSTGTGSTDTQYF,TGTGCCAGCAGCACCGGGACAGGGAGCACAGATACGCAGTATTTT
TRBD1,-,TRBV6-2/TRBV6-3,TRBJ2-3,CASSYPTRTGGASGGTDTQYF,TGTGCCAGCAGTTACCCTACTAGGACAGGGGGCGCCTCAGGTGGCACAGATACGCAGTATTTT
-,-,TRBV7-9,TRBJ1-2,CASSLRAYGYTF,TGTGCCAGCAGCTTGCGTGCTTACGGCTACACCTTC
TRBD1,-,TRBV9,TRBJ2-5,CASSVSGQTQETQYF,TGTGCCAGCAGCGTATCGGGACAGACACAAGAGACCCAGTACTTC